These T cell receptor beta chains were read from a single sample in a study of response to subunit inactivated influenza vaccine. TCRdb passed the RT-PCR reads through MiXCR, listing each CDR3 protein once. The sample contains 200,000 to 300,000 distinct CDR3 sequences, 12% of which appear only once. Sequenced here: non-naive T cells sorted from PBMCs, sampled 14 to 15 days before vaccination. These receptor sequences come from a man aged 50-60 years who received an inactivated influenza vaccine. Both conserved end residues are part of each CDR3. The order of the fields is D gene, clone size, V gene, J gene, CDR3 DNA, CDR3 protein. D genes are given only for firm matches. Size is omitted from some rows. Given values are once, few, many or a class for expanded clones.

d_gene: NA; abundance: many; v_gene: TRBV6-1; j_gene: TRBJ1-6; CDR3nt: TGTGCCAGCAGTGAAGCCGGGGCTAATTCACCCCTCCACTTT; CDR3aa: CASSEAGANSPLHF
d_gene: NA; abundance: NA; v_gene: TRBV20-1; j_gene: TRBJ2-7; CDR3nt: TGCAGTGCTAGAATGCCGCCCTTGACAGAGCAGTACTTC; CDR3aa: CSARMPPLTEQYF
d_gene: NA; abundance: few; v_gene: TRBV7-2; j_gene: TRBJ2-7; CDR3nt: TGTGCCAGCAGCCCCCTTAGCAGTTTCTCCTACGAGCAGTACTTC; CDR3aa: CASSPLSSFSYEQYF
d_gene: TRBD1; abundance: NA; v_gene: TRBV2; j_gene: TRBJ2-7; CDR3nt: TGTGCCCTCAGTTTGTCTTTCCCCAGCAGGGGGCGAGTGAACGAGCAGTACTTC; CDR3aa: CALSLSFPSRGRVNEQYF
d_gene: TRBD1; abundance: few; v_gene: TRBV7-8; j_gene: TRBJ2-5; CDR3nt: TGTGCCAGCAGCGCTACAGGGGCGAGGGGGACCCAGTACTTC; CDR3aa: CASSATGARGTQYF
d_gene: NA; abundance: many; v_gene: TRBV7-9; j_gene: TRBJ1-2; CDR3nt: TGTGCCAGCAGCTTACAGGGGTCGAACTATGGCTACACCTTC; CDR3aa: CASSLQGSNYGYTF
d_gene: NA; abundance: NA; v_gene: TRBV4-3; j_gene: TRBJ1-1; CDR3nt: TGCGCCAGCAACGAAGGGGTAGGGTGGAACACTGAAGCTTTCTTT; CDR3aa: CASNEGVGWNTEAFF
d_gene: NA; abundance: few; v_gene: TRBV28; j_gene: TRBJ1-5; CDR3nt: TGTGCCAGCAGTTTATGGACAGGCAACTATCAGCCCCAGCATTTT; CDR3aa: CASSLWTGNYQPQHF
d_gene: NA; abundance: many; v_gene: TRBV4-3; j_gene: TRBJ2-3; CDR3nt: TGCGCCAGCAGCCAAGAACGGACTAGCACAGATACGCAGTATTTT; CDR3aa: CASSQERTSTDTQYF
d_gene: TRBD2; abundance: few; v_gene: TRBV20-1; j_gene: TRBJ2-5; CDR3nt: TGCAGTGCCCACCCCAGACTAGCGGGATATACGGTAGAGACCCAGTACTTC; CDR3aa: CSAHPRLAGYTVETQYF
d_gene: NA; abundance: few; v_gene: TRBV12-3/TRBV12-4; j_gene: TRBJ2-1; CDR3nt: TGTGCCAGCAGTTTATCTTGGAACAATGAGCAGTTCTTC; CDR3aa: CASSLSWNNEQFF
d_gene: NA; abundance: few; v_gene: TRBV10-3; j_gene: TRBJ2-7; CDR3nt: TGTGCCACACCGCCCACGCCGGGAGAGGGACACGAGCAGTACTTC; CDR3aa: CATPPTPGEGHEQYF
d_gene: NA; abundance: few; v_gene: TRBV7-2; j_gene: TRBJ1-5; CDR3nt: TGTGCCAGCACCGCGGTCGTAGGAAGCAATCAGCCCCAGCATTTT; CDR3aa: CASTAVVGSNQPQHF
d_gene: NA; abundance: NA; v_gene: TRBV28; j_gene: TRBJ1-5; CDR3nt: TGTGCCAGCAGTTTCCATGGGGCAGCAAATCAGCCCCAGCATTTT; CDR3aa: CASSFHGAANQPQHF
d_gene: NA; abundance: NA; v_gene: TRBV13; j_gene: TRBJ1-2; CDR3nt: TGTGCCAGCAGCCCCGGGGTCCGTTGCTACACCTTC; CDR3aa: CASSPGVRCYTF
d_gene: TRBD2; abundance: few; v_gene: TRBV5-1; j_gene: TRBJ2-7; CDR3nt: TGCGCCAGCAGCCCGGGGGCGGGGGGACCCTACGAGCAGTACTTC; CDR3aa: CASSPGAGGPYEQYF
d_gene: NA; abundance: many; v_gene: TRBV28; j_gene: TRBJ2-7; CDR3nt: TGTGCCAGCATTCGTCGGCTCGGGACGCTCTCCTACGAGCAGTACTTC; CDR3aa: CASIRRLGTLSYEQYF
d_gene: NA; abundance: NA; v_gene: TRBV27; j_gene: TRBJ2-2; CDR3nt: TGTGCCAGCAGTTTTGTAGCGGTCACCGGGGAGCTGTTTTTT; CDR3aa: CASSFVAVTGELFF
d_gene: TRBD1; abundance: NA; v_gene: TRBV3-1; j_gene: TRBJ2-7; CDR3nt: TGTGCCAGCAGCTTCACAGGGGAATACGAGCAGTACTTC; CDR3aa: CASSFTGEYEQYF
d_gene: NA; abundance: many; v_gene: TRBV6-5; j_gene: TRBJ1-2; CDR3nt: TGTGCCAGCAGTTACGAAAGGGGCAGGGCCGGCTATGGCTACACCTTC; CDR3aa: CASSYERGRAGYGYTF
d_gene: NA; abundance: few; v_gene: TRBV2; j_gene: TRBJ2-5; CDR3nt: TGTGCCAGCAGTGAGACGTGGGCAGGGCAGGAGACCCAGTACTTC; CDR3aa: CASSETWAGQETQYF
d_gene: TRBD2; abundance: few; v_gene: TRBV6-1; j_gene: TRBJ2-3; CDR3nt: TGTGCCAGCAGAAAACAAAGCGGGGGAGCCACAGATACGCAGTATTTT; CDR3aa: CASRKQSGGATDTQYF
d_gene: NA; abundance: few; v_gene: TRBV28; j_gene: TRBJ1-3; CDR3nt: TGTGCCAGCACCCCACCCGAGGGGGTATTTGGTGGAAACACCATATATTTT; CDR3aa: CASTPPEGVFGGNTIYF
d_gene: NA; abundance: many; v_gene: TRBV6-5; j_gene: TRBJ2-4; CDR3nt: TGTGCCAGCAGTTACCCGGCGTCAAGGGATACCAAAAACATTCAGTACTTC; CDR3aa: CASSYPASRDTKNIQYF
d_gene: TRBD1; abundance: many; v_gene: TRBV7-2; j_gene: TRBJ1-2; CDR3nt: TGTGCCAGCAGCTCAGGACAGGGGGTAATCTATGGCTACACCTTC; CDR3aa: CASSSGQGVIYGYTF
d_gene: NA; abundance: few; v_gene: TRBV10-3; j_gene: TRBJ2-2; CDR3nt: TGTGCCACCCAGGGGGGCCCGAACACCGGGGAGCTGTTTTTT; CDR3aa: CATQGGPNTGELFF
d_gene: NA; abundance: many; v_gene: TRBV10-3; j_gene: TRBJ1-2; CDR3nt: TGTGCCATCAGTGTCGGACCTAACTATGGCTACACCTTC; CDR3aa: CAISVGPNYGYTF
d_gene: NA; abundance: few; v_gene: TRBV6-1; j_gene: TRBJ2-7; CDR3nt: TGTGCCAGCTCATCTAACGGGCTAAACGAGCAGTACTTC; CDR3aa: CASSSNGLNEQYF
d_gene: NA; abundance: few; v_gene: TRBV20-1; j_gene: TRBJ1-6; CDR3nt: TGCAGTGCTAGCGCAGAATATAATTCACCCCTCCACTTT; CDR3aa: CSASAEYNSPLHF
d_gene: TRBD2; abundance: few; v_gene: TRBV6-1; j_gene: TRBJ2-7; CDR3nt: TGTGCCAGCAGCCCGACTAGCGGGAGGTCTTACGAGCAGTACTTC; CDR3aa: CASSPTSGRSYEQYF
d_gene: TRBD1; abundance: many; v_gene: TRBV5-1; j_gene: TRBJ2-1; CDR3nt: TGCGCCAGCAGTCCTTGGGACAGGGGGGGAGGCGAGCTGTTCTTC; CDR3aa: CASSPWDRGGGELFF
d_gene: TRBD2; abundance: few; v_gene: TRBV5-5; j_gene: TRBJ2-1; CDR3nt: TGTGCCAGCAGCAGCCAGGGAAGCGGGAGTTTCTATGAGCAGTTCTTC; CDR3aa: CASSSQGSGSFYEQFF
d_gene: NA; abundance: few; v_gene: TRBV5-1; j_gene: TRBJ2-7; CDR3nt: TGCGCCAGCAGCCCGCGGGGAGGGACAGGCAACTACGAGCAGTACTTC; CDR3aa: CASSPRGGTGNYEQYF
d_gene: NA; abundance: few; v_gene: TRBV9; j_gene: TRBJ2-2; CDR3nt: TGTGCCAGCACTAAGACAGGCCAAACCGGGGAGCTGTTTTTT; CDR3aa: CASTKTGQTGELFF
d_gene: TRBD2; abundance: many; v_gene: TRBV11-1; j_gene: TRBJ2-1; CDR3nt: TGTGCCAGCAGCCTTGCGGGACTAGCGGGACGTGAGCAGTTCTTC; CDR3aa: CASSLAGLAGREQFF
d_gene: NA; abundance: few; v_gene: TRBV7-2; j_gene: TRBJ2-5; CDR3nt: TGTGCCAGCAGCCGATCCGGACCATCCCAGGCGGAGACCCAGTACTTC; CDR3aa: CASSRSGPSQAETQYF
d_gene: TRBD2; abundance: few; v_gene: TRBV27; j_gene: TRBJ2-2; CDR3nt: TGTGCCAGCAGTCCCTCAGCCGGACTAGCGGGAACCCAGAATACCGGGGAGCTGTTTTTT; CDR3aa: CASSPSAGLAGTQNTGELFF
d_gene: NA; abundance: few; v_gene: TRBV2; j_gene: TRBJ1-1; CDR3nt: TGTGCCAGCAGCCGGGGTGGAGGCACTGAAGCTTTCTTT; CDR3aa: CASSRGGGTEAFF
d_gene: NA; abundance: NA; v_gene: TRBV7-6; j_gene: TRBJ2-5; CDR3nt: TGTGCCAGCAGCTTATCTCCCGGCGAGACCCAGTACTTC; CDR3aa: CASSLSPGETQYF
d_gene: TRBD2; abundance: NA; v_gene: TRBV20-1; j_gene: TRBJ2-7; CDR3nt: TGCAGTGCTAGAGTAGCACTAGCGGGCCTTGGCAACGAGCAGTACTTC; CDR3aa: CSARVALAGLGNEQYF
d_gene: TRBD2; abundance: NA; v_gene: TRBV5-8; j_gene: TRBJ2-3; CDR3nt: TGTGCCAGCAGCCCTCTAGCGGGAGACTCAGATACGCAGTATTTT; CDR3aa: CASSPLAGDSDTQYF
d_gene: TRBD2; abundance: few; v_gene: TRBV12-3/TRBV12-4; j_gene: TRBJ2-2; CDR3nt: TGTGCCAGCATCGTAGCGGGCGGGAACACCGGGGAGCTGTTTTTT; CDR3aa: CASIVAGGNTGELFF
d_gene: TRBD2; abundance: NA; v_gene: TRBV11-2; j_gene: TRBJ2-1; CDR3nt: TGTGCCAGCAGCTTTTTAGCGGGAGGGCCGGACAATGAGCAGTTCTTC; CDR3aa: CASSFLAGGPDNEQFF
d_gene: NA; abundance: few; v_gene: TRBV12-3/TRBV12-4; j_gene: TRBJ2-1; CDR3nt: TGTGCCAGCAGGGGGAGGCGGGGAAGGTTAGAGCAGTTCTTC; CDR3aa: CASRGRRGRLEQFF
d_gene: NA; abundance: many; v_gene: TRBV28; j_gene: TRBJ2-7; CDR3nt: TGTGCCAGCAAACAGGGATCCTACGAGCAGTACTTC; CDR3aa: CASKQGSYEQYF
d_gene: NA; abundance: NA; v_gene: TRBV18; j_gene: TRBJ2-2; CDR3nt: TGTGCCAGCTCACCAAGGCAAGCGAACACCGGGGAGCTGTTTTTT; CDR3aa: CASSPRQANTGELFF
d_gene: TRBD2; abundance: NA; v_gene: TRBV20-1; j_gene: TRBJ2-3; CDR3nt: TGCAGTGCTGGGACTAGCGGGATGGGCACAGATACGCAGTATTTT; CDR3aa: CSAGTSGMGTDTQYF
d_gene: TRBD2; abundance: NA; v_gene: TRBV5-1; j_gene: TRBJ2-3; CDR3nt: TGCGCCAGCAGCTTGGGACTAGCGGGAGTTCGGGGAGATACGCAGTATTTT; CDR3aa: CASSLGLAGVRGDTQYF
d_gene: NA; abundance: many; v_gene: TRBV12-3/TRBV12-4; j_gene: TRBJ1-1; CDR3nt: TGTGCCAGCAGTTTGAGTGTCGGGGGTACTGAAGCTTTCTTT; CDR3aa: CASSLSVGGTEAFF
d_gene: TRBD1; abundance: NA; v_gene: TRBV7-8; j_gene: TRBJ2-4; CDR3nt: TGTGCCAGCAGCTTAGACAGGGGGATTCAGTACTTC; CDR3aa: CASSLDRGIQYF
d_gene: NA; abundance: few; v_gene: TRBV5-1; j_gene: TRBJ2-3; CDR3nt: TGCGCCAGCAGCTTGACAGGGAGGGGAACAGATACGCAGTATTTT; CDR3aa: CASSLTGRGTDTQYF
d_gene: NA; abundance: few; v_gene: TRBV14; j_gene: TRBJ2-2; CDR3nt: TGTGCCAGCAGCCAAGTGGGGACGGCGAACACCGGGGAGCTGTTTTTT; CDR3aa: CASSQVGTANTGELFF